These T cell receptor beta chains were read from a single sample in a study of vaccination and CD4 T cells after COVID-19. No antigen is known for these receptors. One entry per CDR3 protein results from TCRdb running MiXCR on the PCR reads. The table has roughly 5,400 distinct CDR3 sequences, around 35% seen once. Sequencing input: CD4+ T cells from blood, cultured in vitro. These receptors were obtained from a human donor in good health. Both conserved end residues are part of each CDR3. Not all rows give a size; the values are once, few, many and, for expanded clones, a class.

abundance: few; v_gene: TRBV6-1; CDR3aa: CASRPADRLTQHF
abundance: .; v_gene: TRBV7-3; CDR3aa: CASSLDMGNTIYF
abundance: few; v_gene: TRBV7-8; CDR3aa: CASSLLAGNIQYF
abundance: .; v_gene: TRBV2; CDR3aa: CAGSVRLDTEAFF
abundance: few; v_gene: TRBV20-1; CDR3aa: CSAPIPAGGPDTQYF
abundance: few; v_gene: TRBV6-5; CDR3aa: CASSYRGIQPQHF
abundance: few; v_gene: TRBV11-2; CDR3aa: CASSLALSNQPQHF
abundance: .; v_gene: TRBV7-8; CDR3aa: CASSLARTQGTGELFF
abundance: .; v_gene: TRBV30; CDR3aa: CAGDGNTEAFF
abundance: .; v_gene: TRBV7-2; CDR3aa: CASSPTGGRLSGIGYTF
abundance: few; v_gene: TRBV29-1; CDR3aa: CSVNRDSTNYGYTF
abundance: .; v_gene: TRBV5-6; CDR3aa: CASSMAANTEAFF
abundance: .; v_gene: TRBV6-1; CDR3aa: CASSGRQGGTFSNQPQHF
abundance: .; v_gene: TRBV18; CDR3aa: CASSPGERNEQYF
abundance: .; v_gene: TRBV6-4; CDR3aa: CASINGRDRAFYEQYF
abundance: few; v_gene: TRBV6-2/TRBV6-3; CDR3aa: CASSTYGGNQPQHF
abundance: few; v_gene: TRBV7-8; CDR3aa: CASSFRGNQPQHF
abundance: .; v_gene: TRBV7-9; CDR3aa: CASSSGASGGAFDEQFF
abundance: few; v_gene: TRBV7-9; CDR3aa: CASTTSSSSEQYF
abundance: few; v_gene: TRBV5-6; CDR3aa: CASSLGAYEQYF
abundance: .; v_gene: TRBV7-9; CDR3aa: CASSSSKTYEQYF
abundance: few; v_gene: TRBV6-2/TRBV6-3; CDR3aa: CASSYRDNTEAFF